The following is a TCR beta chain sequence with its context. The antigen remains undetermined. The data originate from a study of human T cells and chemical hapten exposure. About the research overall: Slight volume differences across pooled libraries mainly accounted for varying per-sample TCR yields.

From whole blood left unfractionated, total RNA was extracted. Individual cDNA molecules in this library carried unique molecular identifiers. Original processing methods: Sample TCR totals centred on a median of about 92,000, ranging about 23,224 to 700,000. Each CDR3 protein is one row after TCRdb ran MiXCR on the 5' RACE reads. It is TCRdb's table, rather than the study itself, that gives the V and J calls and clone size. In the table there are about 80,000 distinct CDR3 sequences, approximately 16% of which are singletons. Notes on the study in general: After DPC sensitization, TCRs above 1 in 1000 frequency showed no change.

This clonotype originated in a female donor in good health.

The CDR3 DNA reads as TGCGCCAGCAGCTCCAAACCCACAGATACGCAGTATTTT. Translated, it gives CASSSKPTDTQYF. The chain joins TRBV5-1 to TRBJ2-3; D uncertain. This CDR3 is built from 13 residues. CDR1 and CDR2 from the germline V gene are SGHRS and YFSETQ. The V end lost 3 bases, the J end lost 2 bases, and 7 bases lay between the germline ends.